The next 18 T cell receptor beta chains were all read from a single sample in a study of radiation and T cells in renal cell carcinoma. Method: immunoSEQ multiplex PCR; TCRdb's copy keeps in-frame clones and lacks some. The top ten clones hold about an eighth of a sample with just over 150,000 clones, roughly 86% of them seen once. Time point described: blood 2 weeks post-SBRT. The treatment: 15 Gy SBRT to primary tumor, nephrectomy 4 weeks later. The sample was blood, taken from a patient whose treatment included radiotherapy and nephrectomy. The receptor set was obtained from a woman aged 50 to 60 with renal cell carcinoma.

The V gene is TRBV7-2, the J gene TRBJ1-2; a weak D match, TRBD1 (5 bases). Germline-derived CDR1 and CDR2 are SGHTA and FQGNSA. Trimming shortened V by 5 bases and J by 0 bases, and 13 bases separated the two germline ends. The CDR3 runs to 15 residues. The CDR3 DNA sequence: TGTGCCAGCAGCCCTAGACAGAGCGCTAACTATGGCTACACCTTC. Translating it yields CASSPRQSANYGYTF. Full variable domain (remainder filled in from reference TRBV7-2 and TRBJ1-2): GAGVSQSPSNKVTEKGKDVELRCDPISGHTALYWYRQSLGQGLEFLIYFQGNSAPDKSGLPSDRFSAERTGGSVSTLTIQRTQQEDSAVYLCASSPRQSANYGYTFGSGTRLTVV.

The genes are TRBV7-9 and TRBJ2-2, with TRBD1 matching 11 bases. Germline CDR1 and CDR2: SEHNR and FQNEAQ (reference sequence). J lost 3 bases, V lost 7 bases, and 16 bases had no gene match. This CDR3 has 19 amino acids. The CDR3 loop reads CASTLLGTGGQRDTGELFF. For the CDR3, the DNA is TGTGCCAGCACCCTCCTCGGGACAGGGGGTCAACGGGACACCGGGGAGCTGTTTTTT. Supplemented by reference TRBV7-9 and TRBJ2-2, the full variable domain reads DTGVSQNPRHKITKRGQNVTFRCDPISEHNRLYWYRQTLGQGPEFLTYFQNEAQLEKSRLLSDRFSAERPKGSFSTLEIQRTEQGDSAMYLCASTLLGTGGQRDTGELFFGEGSRLTVL.

This chain joins TRBV6-1 and TRBJ2-7; TRBD1 is a possible D gene (6 bases). Trimming removed 3 bases at V and 2 bases at J, with 11 bases between. CDR3 length: 14 amino acids. Germline V gene lookup returns CDR1 MNHNS and CDR2 SASEGT. The CDR3 DNA sequence: TGTGCCAGCAGTGACACAGGGTATACCTACGAGCAGTACTTC. Translation gives CASSDTGYTYEQYF.

The chain uses TRBV10-3 and TRBJ1-6; the D is unclear. Per germline, CDR1 ENHRY and CDR2 SYGVKD. The V gene lost 3 bases and the J gene lost 9 bases, with 12 bases spanning the gap. CDR3 size: 14 residues. The CDR3 DNA sequence: TGTGCCATCAGTGACTCACCGGGTTCTTCACCCCTCCACTTT. Translation: CAISDSPGSSPLHF.

The CDR3 DNA follows: TGTGCCAGCAGCCGTAATAGCGGGGGCAACACCGGGGAGCTGTTTTTT. It codes for CASSRNSGGNTGELFF. The rearrangement uses TRBV7-3 and TRBJ2-2; 9 nucleotides agree with TRBD2. This CDR3 comprises 16 residues. Germline values: CDR1 SGHTA, CDR2 FQGTGA. V was clipped by 5 bases and J by 2 bases; unmatched bases: 6.

The chain couples TRBV5-6 to TRBJ2-7; no clear D. Trimming stripped 6 bases from V and 2 bases from J, with 12 bases between. The CDR3 contains 13 residues. Germline V gene lookup returns CDR1 SGHDT and CDR2 YYEEEE. In DNA form, the CDR3 reads TGTGCCAGCACCCTCACAGCCACCTACGAGCAGTACTTC. The encoded protein is CASTLTATYEQYF.

This clone was seen just once. Other nucleotide sequences in the sample specify the same CDR3. V usage is TRBV2 and J usage is TRBJ2-5, with TRBD2 matching over 14 bases. The J segment lost 2 bases and the V segment lost 6 bases, leaving 2 bases of the junction unmatched. The CDR3 extends over 15 amino acids. The germline gives CDR1 SNHLY, CDR2 FYNNEI. CDR3 nucleotide sequence: TGTGCCAGCAGAAGGACTAGCGGGGGGCAAGAGACCCAGTACTTC. This sequence encodes CASRRTSGGQETQYF.

CDR3 residues: CASSRRQEDQPQHF. The CDR3 nucleotides are TGTGCCAGCTCGCGCCGACAAGAGGATCAGCCCCAGCATTTT. This chain uses TRBV18 with TRBJ1-5, with no clear D. The germline V and J ends were trimmed by 6 bases and 5 bases, with 14 bases remaining between them. The CDR3 length is 14 residues. CDR1 is KGHSH and CDR2 is LQKENI in the germline V gene.

The genes are TRBV5-8 and TRBJ2-5, with 9 bases aligning to TRBD1. V shed 4 bases and J 5 bases; nucleotides not matched to a gene: 12. Germline V gene data show CDR1 as SGHTS and CDR2 as YDEGEE. The CDR3 runs 16 residues. CDR3 residues: CASSPAAGQGWETQYF. CDR3 coding DNA: TGTGCCAGCAGCCCGGCGGCGGGACAGGGCTGGGAGACCCAGTACTTC.

This sequence joins TRBV5-1 and TRBJ1-2; 7 nucleotides line up with TRBD1. Germline CDR1 and CDR2: SGHRS and YFSETQ. This CDR3 region has 18 residues. Trimming took 1 base from V and 4 from J; bases not matched to a gene: 16. CDR3 residues: CASSLLGGLPLLSYGYTF. DNA for the CDR3: TGCGCCAGCAGCTTGTTAGGGGGCCTCCCTTTACTATCCTATGGCTACACCTTC.

This clone came up a few times. V and J are TRBV9 and TRBJ2-5; tentative D call: TRBD2 (7 bases). Germline V gene data show CDR1 as SGDLS and CDR2 as YYNGEE. Trimming shortened V by 3 bases and J by 0 bases, and 15 bases separated the two germline ends. CDR3 length equals 16 residues. The CDR3 DNA reads TGTGCCAGCAGCGCCCGGACTAGGGGGTACCAAGAGACCCAGTACTTC. Amino acid sequence: CASSARTRGYQETQYF. The entire variable domain, with the rest obtained from reference TRBV9 and TRBJ2-5, is as follows: DSGVTQTPKHLITATGQRVTLRCSPRSGDLSVYWYQQSLDQGLQFLIQYYNGEERAKGNILERFSAQQFPDLHSELNLSSLELGDSALYFCASSARTRGYQETQYFGPGTRLLVL.

The J gene is TRBJ1-6, the V gene TRBV19, with D hard to call. V shed 7 bases and J shed 1 base, with 17 bases lying between them. Germline V gene lookup returns CDR1 LNHDA and CDR2 SQIVND (reference sequence). The CDR3 loop spans 17 amino acids. This chain's CDR3 is CASTSGRSYSYNSPLHF. The CDR3 DNA is TGTGCCAGTACCTCCGGCAGGTCGTATTCCTATAATTCACCCCTCCACTTT.

CDR3 coding DNA: TGTGCCAGCTCATCGACCCGACAGGGAGCCTACGAGCAGTACTTC. Encoded protein: CASSSTRQGAYEQYF. V is TRBV18 and J is TRBJ2-7, with 7 bases aligning to TRBD1. Germline V CDR1 and CDR2: KGHSH, LQKENI. The CDR3 covers 15 residues. V lost 5 bases, J lost 2 bases, and 9 bases stayed unmatched.

Worth noting for this clone: This sample also contains other DNA sequences that code for the same CDR3. The rearrangement joins TRBV7-8 to TRBJ1-1; D is unresolved. The germline CDR1 and CDR2 sequences are SGHVS and FQNEAQ. CDR3 length equals 13 residues. V was cut by 5 bases and J by 1 base, with 8 bases left in between. This chain's CDR3 is CASSRTRNTEAFF. The CDR3 bases are TGTGCCAGCAGCCGAACCAGGAACACTGAAGCTTTCTTT.

V gene TRBV15 combines with J gene TRBJ2-7; TRBD1 matches at 8 bases. From germline, CDR1 is LNHNV and CDR2 YYDKDF (reference sequence). Trimming at V came to 7 bases and at J to 5 bases, leaving 10 bases not matched to a gene. This CDR3 contains 14 residues. CDR3 region: CATTPRTGSHEQYF. The CDR3 DNA follows: TGTGCCACCACCCCAAGGACAGGGTCTCACGAGCAGTACTTC.

The chain links TRBV19 to TRBJ2-1; D gene uncertain. The ends were cut back, 1 base at V and 5 bases at J, with 6 bases in the middle. The length of the CDR3 is 13 residues. Germline-derived CDR1 and CDR2 are LNHDA and SQIVND (reference sequence). For the CDR3, the DNA is TGTGCCAGTAGTATAGGGAGAGACAATGAGCAGTTCTTC. It codes for CASSIGRDNEQFF.

In this sample, this clone turned up a few times. The chain uses TRBV5-1 and TRBJ2-4; a possible D gene is TRBD1 (5 bases). Trimming pared 4 bases from V and 6 bases from J, leaving 11 bases between. The germline CDR1 and CDR2 sequences are SGHRS and YFSETQ. CDR3 length: 13 amino acids. The CDR3 protein is CASSEDILNIQYF. The CDR3 nucleotides read TGCGCCAGCAGCGAGGACATCTTAAACATTCAGTACTTC.

The count of this clone is one. The rearrangement links TRBV29-1 to TRBJ1-1, with D possibly being TRBD1 (5 bases). V lost 7 bases to trimming and J lost 5 bases, with 17 bases between them. The CDR3 spans 13 residues. CDR1 is SQVTM and CDR2 is ANQGSEA in the germline V gene. The DNA for the CDR3 is TGCAGCGCTTCCAGCGGGGGGATGACTGAAGCTTTCTTT. This sequence encodes CSASSGGMTEAFF.